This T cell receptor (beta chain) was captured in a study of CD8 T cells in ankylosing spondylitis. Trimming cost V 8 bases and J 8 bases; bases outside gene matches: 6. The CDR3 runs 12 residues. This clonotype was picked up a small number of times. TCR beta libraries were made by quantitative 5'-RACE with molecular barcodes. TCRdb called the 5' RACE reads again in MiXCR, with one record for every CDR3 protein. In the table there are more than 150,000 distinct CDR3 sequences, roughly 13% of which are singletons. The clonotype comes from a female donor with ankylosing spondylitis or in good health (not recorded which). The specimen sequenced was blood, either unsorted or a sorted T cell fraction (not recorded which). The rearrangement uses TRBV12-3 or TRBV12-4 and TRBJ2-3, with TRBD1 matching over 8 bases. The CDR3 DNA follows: TGTGCCAGCCAGGGGGCGCCGGGTACGCAGTATTTT. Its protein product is CASQGAPGTQYF.